This TCR beta chain was identified in a study of blood T cell repertoires in COVID-19. The germline V gene has CDR1 GTSNPN and CDR2 SVGIG (reference sequence). Trimming removed 0 bases from V and 7 bases from J, with 10 bases in between. The CDR3 extends over 13 amino acids. Method: immunoSEQ multiplex PCR; TCRdb's copy keeps in-frame clones and lacks some. The repertoire holds some 400,000 clones, with over 75% as singletons. Sequencing was performed on peripheral blood. The gene calls are TRBV30 and TRBJ2-1; D is possibly TRBD2 (6 bases). The source is a woman in her 30s with COVID-19, enrolled during active disease. CDR3 region: CAWSVLAVNEQFF. The CDR3 nucleotides read TGTGCCTGGAGTGTTTTAGCGGTTAATGAGCAGTTCTTC.